This T cell receptor (beta chain) comes out of a study of long-term antiretroviral therapy in people with HIV. As regards this clone: Its cognate antigen is unknown.

It was version v3.0 of the immunoSEQ assay that was run at survey level. The table came from immunoSEQ multiplex PCR; TCRdb's copy has only in-frame clones and leaves some out. The table has approximately 14,000 clones, roughly 80% seen once; the top ten hold about 18%. Trimming took off 1 base at V and 8 bases at J, with 13 bases between the two ends. CDR1 SEHNR and CDR2 FQNEAQ come from the germline V gene (reference sequence). This CDR3 is 14 amino acids long. Study-wide results and limits: Against controls, HIV repertoires showed narrower ranges of CDR3 length.

The sequencing here drew on unsorted PBMCs, taken just before starting antiretroviral therapy. The sequence derives from a man in his forties with HIV. This sequence joins TRBV7-9 and TRBJ2-3; TRBD2 is a possible D gene (5 bases). CDR3 in amino acids: CASSLDEGAGTQYF. CDR3 bases: TGTGCCAGCAGCTTAGATGAGGGAGCCGGTACGCAGTATTTT. Complete variable domain (other parts from reference TRBV7-9 and TRBJ2-3): DTGVSQNPRHKITKRGQNVTFRCDPISEHNRLYWYRQTLGQGPEFLTYFQNEAQLEKSRLLSDRFSAERPKGSFSTLEIQRTEQGDSAMYLCASSLDEGAGTQYFGPGTRLTVL.